The 8 T cell receptor beta chains presented below share a single source sample, sequenced in a study of OX40 agonist ivuxolimab in advanced cancers. Sequencing was performed with immunoSEQ multiplex PCR; in TCRdb, only in-frame clones are kept and a portion is missing. The sample lists approximately 19,000 clones, more than 75% occurring once. The input for sequencing was CD4+ or CD8+ T cells sorted from blood, taken in a trial of the OX40 agonist ivuxolimab. Receptors were obtained from an adult with an advanced solid tumor such as melanoma, head and neck, liver or kidney cancer.

The rearrangement uses TRBV11-1 and TRBJ1-4; tentative D call: TRBD1 (6 bases). Germline V gene lookup returns CDR1 SGHAT and CDR2 FQDESV (reference sequence). This CDR3 contains 13 residues. The ends were cut back, 4 bases at V and 13 bases at J, with 16 bases in the middle. The CDR3 spells CASSSPREGGLFF. CDR3 in DNA: TGTGCCAGCAGCTCGCCCAGAGAGGGGGGACTGTTTTTT.

The J gene is TRBJ1-1, the V gene TRBV5-1; tentative D call: TRBD1 (6 bases). From germline, CDR1 is SGHRS and CDR2 YFSETQ. This CDR3 comprises 15 residues. Between the trimmed V and J ends, which lost 4 bases and 3 bases, there was a span of 16 bases. The CDR3 spells CASSVQGLRDTEAFF. The CDR3 DNA reads as TGCGCCAGCAGCGTACAGGGACTTCGTGACACTGAAGCTTTCTTT.

About this clone itself: Relative to the germline gene, one junction end is altered; a read error may explain this. CDR3 coding DNA: TGCAGCGTCCCGGGACAGAGATTT. Amino acid sequence: CSVPGQRF. The gene calls are TRBV29-1 and TRBJ1-1, with TRBD1 matching over 7 bases. The CDR3 spans 8 residues. The germline CDR1 and CDR2 sequences are SQVTM and ANQGSEA.

The V gene is TRBV27, the J gene TRBJ2-1; no clear D. CDR3 length equals 16 residues. V was clipped by 8 bases and J by 0 bases, with 17 bases between them. Germline V gene data show CDR1 as MNHEY and CDR2 as SMNVEV (reference sequence). CDR3 region: CASSMDRRVSYNEQFF. CDR3 in DNA: TGTGCCAGCTCTATGGATCGGCGTGTCTCCTACAATGAGCAGTTCTTC.

This clone was found once. The chain employs TRBV27 and TRBJ1-4; no clear D gene. Germline CDR1 reads MNHEY; CDR2 reads SMNVEV (reference sequence). CDR3 length equals 15 residues. V was shortened by 4 bases and J by 4 bases, with 13 bases between the two germline ends. The chain's CDR3 is CASSSIGEDNEKLFF. For the CDR3, the DNA is TGTGCCAGCAGTTCAATTGGGGAAGATAATGAAAAACTGTTTTTT.

CDR3 in DNA: TGCGCCAGCAGCCAAGCACTCTGGGGGACTAGTGAGAAAGAGACCCAGTACTTC. Translated, it gives CASSQALWGTSEKETQYF. The chain couples TRBV4-1 to TRBJ2-5, with 8 bases matching TRBD2. Trimming took 1 base from V and 3 from J; bases not matched to a gene: 13. This CDR3 region has 18 residues. Germline assignment: CDR1 MGHRA and CDR2 YSYEKL.

This chain connects TRBV6-1 to TRBJ2-5; 9 nucleotides agree with TRBD2. The V gene's germline CDR1 is MNHNS and CDR2 SASEGT. This CDR3 is 16 amino acids long. V was clipped by 2 bases and J by 2 bases; unmatched bases: 6. CDR3 DNA sequence: TGTGCCAGCAGTGAAACCGCGGGAGGGTCTCAAGAGACCCAGTACTTC. It translates to CASSETAGGSQETQYF.

The rearrangement links TRBV7-6 to TRBJ2-3, with D perhaps matching TRBD2 (7 bases). Looked up from germline, CDR1 is SGHVS and CDR2 is FNYEAQ. V gave up 3 bases and J gave up 3 bases, with 13 bases separating them. CDR3 length: 15 amino acids. The CDR3: CASSLRGGRTDTQYF. The CDR3 nucleotides are TGTGCCAGCAGCTTGAGGGGGGGCCGAACAGATACGCAGTATTTT.